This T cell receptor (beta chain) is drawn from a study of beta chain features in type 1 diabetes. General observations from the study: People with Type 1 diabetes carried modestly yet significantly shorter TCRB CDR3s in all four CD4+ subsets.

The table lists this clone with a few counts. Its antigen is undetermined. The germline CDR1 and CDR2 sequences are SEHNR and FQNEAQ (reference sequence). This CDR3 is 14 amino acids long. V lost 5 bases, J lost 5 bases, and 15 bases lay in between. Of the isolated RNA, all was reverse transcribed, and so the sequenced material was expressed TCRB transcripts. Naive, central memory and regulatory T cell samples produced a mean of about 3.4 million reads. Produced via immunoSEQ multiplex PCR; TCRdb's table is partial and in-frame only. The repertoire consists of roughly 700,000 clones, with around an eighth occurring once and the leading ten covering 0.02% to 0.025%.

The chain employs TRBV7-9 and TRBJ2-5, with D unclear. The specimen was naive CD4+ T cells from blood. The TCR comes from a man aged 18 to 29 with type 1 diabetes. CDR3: CASSREPFTETQYF. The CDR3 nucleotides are TGTGCCAGCAGCCGCGAGCCCTTTACGGAGACCCAGTACTTC.